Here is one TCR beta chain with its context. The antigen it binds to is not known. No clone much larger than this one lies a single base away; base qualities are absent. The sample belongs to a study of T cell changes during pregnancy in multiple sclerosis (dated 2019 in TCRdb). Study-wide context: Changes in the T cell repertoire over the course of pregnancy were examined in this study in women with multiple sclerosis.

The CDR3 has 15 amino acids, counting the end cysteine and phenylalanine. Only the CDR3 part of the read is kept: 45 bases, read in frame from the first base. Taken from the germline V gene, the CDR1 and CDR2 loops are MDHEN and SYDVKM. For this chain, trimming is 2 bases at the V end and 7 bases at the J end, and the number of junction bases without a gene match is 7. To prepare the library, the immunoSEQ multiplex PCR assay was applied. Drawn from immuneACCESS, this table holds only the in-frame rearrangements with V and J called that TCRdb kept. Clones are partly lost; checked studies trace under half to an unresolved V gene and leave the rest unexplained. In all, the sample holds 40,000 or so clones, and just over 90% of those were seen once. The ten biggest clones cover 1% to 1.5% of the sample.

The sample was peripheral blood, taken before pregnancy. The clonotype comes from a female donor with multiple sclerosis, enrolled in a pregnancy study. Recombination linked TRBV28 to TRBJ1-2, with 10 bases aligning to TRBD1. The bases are TGTGCCAGCAGTTTAGAGGACAGGGGGTTTATTGGCTACACCTTC. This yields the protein CASSLEDRGFIGYTF.